The entry below gives a single T cell receptor beta chain sequence along with its context. What it recognizes is unknown. The protocol was immunoSEQ multiplex PCR, while the TCRdb copy is restricted to in-frame clones and leaves out a portion. Of approximately 1.9 million clones in the sample, over 85% were seen once. The entry originates in a study of shared clonotypes between healthy human individuals. Study as a whole: The cohort had two women and three men, ages 18 to 49.

Terminally differentiated effector memory CD45RA+ cells were excluded by CCR7 positive selection of CD45RO-negative cells. Study-level findings and limits: It was expected that sequencing depth would affect clonotype sharing among donors.

The sample consisted of naive CD8+ T cells from PBMCs. The receptor was isolated from a man between 18 and 35 years old in good health. Some clones in this sample may be carry-over from other donors' samples.

This CDR3 is CASRGAGQETQYF. The CDR3 nucleotides read TGTGCCAGCAGGGGGGCGGGGCAAGAGACCCAGTACTTC. V gene TRBV7-2 combines with J gene TRBJ2-5; D could derive from TRBD1 or TRBD2 (6 bases each). The CDR3 runs to 13 residues. With 6 bases removed from V and 2 bases from J, the gap between germline ends came to 10 bases. The germline CDR1 and CDR2 sequences are SGHTA and FQGNSA.